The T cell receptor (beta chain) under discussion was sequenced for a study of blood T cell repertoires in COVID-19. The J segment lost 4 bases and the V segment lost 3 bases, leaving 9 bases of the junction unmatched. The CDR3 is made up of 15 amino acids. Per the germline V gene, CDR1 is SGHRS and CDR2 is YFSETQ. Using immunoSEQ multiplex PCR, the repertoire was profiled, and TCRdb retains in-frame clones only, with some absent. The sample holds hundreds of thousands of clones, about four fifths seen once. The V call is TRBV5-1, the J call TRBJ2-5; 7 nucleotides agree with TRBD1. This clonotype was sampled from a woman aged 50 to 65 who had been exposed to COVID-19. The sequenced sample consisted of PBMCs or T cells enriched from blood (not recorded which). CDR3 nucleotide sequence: TGCGCCAGCAGCTGGGGGACAGTGGGTGGAGAGACCCAGTACTTC. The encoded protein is CASSWGTVGGETQYF.